A single sample gave rise to the 21 T cell receptor beta chains below, sequenced in a study of identical twins. TCRdb analysed the 5' RACE reads with MiXCR anew, one entry per CDR3 protein. This table has under 800,000 distinct CDR3 sequences, 21% appearing once. This sample was shared with a second study, whose subject was T cells expressing NK-cell markers.

Sequencing was performed on PBMCs. The receptor source for this set is a young woman in good health.

In its sample, this clonotype was seen a few times. J is TRBJ2-5 and V is TRBV20-1, with D tentatively TRBD2 (6 bases). CDR1 DFQATT and CDR2 SNEGSKA come from the germline V gene (reference sequence). This CDR3 comprises 15 residues. The germline V and J ends were trimmed by 6 bases and 2 bases, with 19 bases remaining between them. CDR3 DNA: TGCAGTGCCCCCGAGGGTCTAGCGCTTCAAGAGACCCAGTACTTC. This encodes CSAPEGLALQETQYF.

The chain recombines TRBV7-2 with TRBJ2-1; D not resolved. CDR1 is SGHTA, CDR2 FQGNSA, per germline. The CDR3 is 15 residues long. V dropped 3 bases and J dropped 9 bases, with 18 bases sitting between them. CDR3 DNA: TGTGCCAGCAGCTTTTACTATCCCCGGGTTGGTGAGCAGTTCTTC. It codes for CASSFYYPRVGEQFF.

V usage is TRBV4-2 and J usage is TRBJ1-3; D not resolved. Between the trimmed V and J ends, which lost 8 bases and 4 bases, there was a span of 9 bases. Germline V CDR1 and CDR2: LGHNA, YNFKEQ. This CDR3 is built from 12 residues. CDR3 bases: TGTGCCAGCGGCTCGGGGGGAAACACCATATATTTT. This sequence encodes CASGSGGNTIYF.

This clonotype turned up a few times. The V and J genes are TRBV15 and TRBJ2-3; D is undetermined. V lost 5 bases, J lost 1 base, and 4 bases lay in between. Germline CDR1 and CDR2: LNHNV and YYDKDF (reference sequence). This CDR3 spans 12 amino acids. The CDR3 region has the DNA TGTGCCACCAGCTTTCGCACAGATACGCAGTATTTT. Residues: CATSFRTDTQYF.

The J gene is TRBJ2-7, the V gene TRBV12-3 or TRBV12-4, with a possible D match to TRBD1 (6 bases). Trimming left V 4 bases short and J 2 bases short, with 15 bases between. The length of the CDR3 is 15 residues. The CDR3 spells CASSSRPGQPYEQYF. CDR3 DNA sequence: TGTGCCAGCAGTTCCCGACCTGGACAGCCCTACGAGCAGTACTTC.

Only a few counts were recorded for this clonotype. The V call is TRBV29-1, the J call TRBJ1-1; D perhaps matches TRBD1 (6 bases). CDR1 is SQVTM and CDR2 is ANQGSEA in the germline V gene. Trimming removed 7 bases from V and 3 bases from J, with 15 bases in between. CDR3 length: 13 amino acids. CDR3 region: CSGQTGDYTEAFF. The CDR3, as DNA: TGCAGCGGCCAGACAGGAGATTACACTGAAGCTTTCTTT.

This clonotype has just a few counts. The CDR3 loop reads CASGPGLAYEQYF. The CDR3 coding sequence is TGTGCCAGCGGTCCGGGACTAGCGTACGAGCAGTACTTC. This chain joins TRBV6-1 and TRBJ2-7; 10 bases map to TRBD2. From germline, CDR1 is MNHNS and CDR2 SASEGT. V gave up 8 bases and J gave up 4 bases; unmatched junction bases: 5. The CDR3 extends over 13 amino acids.

The chain employs TRBV7-2 and TRBJ2-7, with 8 nucleotides matching TRBD2. Germline loops: CDR1 SGHTA, CDR2 FQGNSA. The V and J ends lost 6 bases and 0 bases, in that order; junction bases with no gene match: 4. The CDR3 totals 14 residues. The CDR3 sequence: CASSYSGISYEQYF. CDR3 DNA: TGTGCCAGCAGTTATAGCGGGATCTCCTACGAGCAGTACTTC.

The J gene is TRBJ2-3, the V gene TRBV12-3 or TRBV12-4; 7 nucleotides match TRBD2. The J segment lost 5 bases and the V segment lost 3 bases, leaving 8 bases of the junction unmatched. The CDR3 loop spans 15 amino acids. In DNA form, the CDR3 reads TGTGCCAGCAGTTTCGGTGGGAGGGAGGAAGATACGCAGTATTTT. Amino acids: CASSFGGREEDTQYF.

This clonotype came up a few times. V usage is TRBV29-1 and J usage is TRBJ2-1; D remains unclear. V was trimmed by 6 bases and J by 6 bases, leaving 27 bases between them. The CDR3 consists of 17 residues. Per germline, CDR1 SQVTM and CDR2 ANQGSEA. CDR3 protein: CSVPRAGSVGFSNEQFF. The CDR3 nucleotides read TGCAGCGTACCTCGGGCAGGCTCGGTGGGTTTCTCCAATGAGCAGTTCTTC.

This clonotype was detected only a few times. The chain uses TRBV6-6 and TRBJ1-1, with unresolved D. V was clipped by 7 bases and J by 8 bases, with 17 bases between them. This CDR3 comprises 13 residues. Germline V gene sequence: CDR1 MNHNY, CDR2 SVGAGI (reference sequence). CDR3 region: CASNTHTTLEAFF. CDR3 nucleotides: TGTGCCAGCAATACTCATACTACATTAGAAGCTTTCTTT.

J is TRBJ2-1 and V is TRBV7-9, with D perhaps being TRBD1 or TRBD2 (5 bases each). The V end was cut by 6 bases, the J end by 2 bases, with 14 bases between. CDR3 size: 15 residues. Germline values: CDR1 SEHNR, CDR2 FQNEAQ (reference sequence). CDR3 bases: TGTGCCAGCAGTCCCGTCCGGGGCCCCTACAATGAGCAGTTCTTC. Its translation: CASSPVRGPYNEQFF.

This clonotype was found many times. The V and J genes are TRBV20-1 and TRBJ1-3; D gene ambiguous. V lost 2 bases, J lost 3 bases, and 5 bases lay in between. CDR1 is DFQATT, CDR2 SNEGSKA, per germline (reference sequence). The CDR3 covers 12 residues. CDR3 nucleotide sequence: TGCAGTGCTAGAACGAGTGGAAACACCATATATTTT. It encodes CSARTSGNTIYF.

This chain joins TRBV7-9 and TRBJ1-3; no reliable D call. The CDR3 runs 13 residues. The ends were cut back, 8 bases at V and 7 bases at J, with 15 bases in the middle. Germline V gene lookup returns CDR1 SEHNR and CDR2 FQNEAQ (reference sequence). CDR3 coding DNA: TGTGCCAGCGGCCCAGATGGCATTAACACCATATATTTT. Protein: CASGPDGINTIYF.

The rearrangement joins TRBV20-1 to TRBJ2-3; D gene uncertain. The CDR3 is made up of 12 amino acids. The ends were cut back, 6 bases at V and 2 bases at J, with 9 bases in the middle. Looked up from germline, CDR1 is DFQATT and CDR2 is SNEGSKA (reference sequence). CDR3 sequence (DNA): TGCAGTGCGGCCACCTACACAGATACGCAGTATTTT. Its translation: CSAATYTDTQYF.

The CDR3 is CASSQGQASYGYTF. The CDR3 DNA reads TGCGCCAGCAGCCAAGGACAGGCTAGCTATGGCTACACCTTC. The V and J genes are TRBV4-1 and TRBJ1-2, with TRBD1 as a possible D gene (6 bases). Per germline, CDR1 MGHRA and CDR2 YSYEKL. This CDR3 contains 14 residues. V dropped 1 base and J dropped 4 bases, with 10 bases sitting between them.

This clonotype was counted many times. The CDR3 protein is CASSSAGNPRTLGSTGELFF. CDR3 nucleotides: TGTGCCAGCAGCTCGGCGGGAAACCCGAGAACCCTAGGGAGCACCGGGGAGCTGTTTTTT. V usage is TRBV27 and J usage is TRBJ2-2, with D possibly matching TRBD2 (6 bases). V was clipped by 6 bases and J by 4 bases, with 30 bases between them. The CDR3 is made up of 20 amino acids. Per germline, CDR1 MNHEY and CDR2 SMNVEV (reference sequence).

In its sample, this clonotype was seen a few times. V gene TRBV25-1 combines with J gene TRBJ2-7; 8 bases are a match to TRBD1. Germline lookup yields CDR1 MGHDK and CDR2 SYGVNS. The CDR3 runs 15 residues. J was trimmed by 0 bases and V by 4 bases; bases with no gene match: 5. The CDR3 here is CASSGQGAYSYEQYF. DNA for the CDR3: TGTGCCAGCAGTGGCCAGGGGGCTTACTCCTACGAGCAGTACTTC.

The gene calls are TRBV20-1 and TRBJ1-2, with D unresolved. The CDR3 extends over 12 amino acids. V lost 3 bases, J lost 8 bases, and 13 bases lay in between. The germline V gene encodes CDR1 DFQATT and CDR2 SNEGSKA (reference sequence). The CDR3 loop is CSARVGVSGYTF. For the CDR3, the DNA is TGCAGTGCTAGGGTTGGAGTATCCGGCTACACCTTC.

This clonotype was seen only a few times. The chain has TRBV2 and TRBJ2-5; D tentatively fits TRBD1 or TRBD2 (5 bases each). This CDR3 has 13 amino acids. Trimming left V 9 bases short and J 1 base short, with 12 bases between. Germline V gene sequence: CDR1 SNHLY, CDR2 FYNNEI. CDR3 bases: TGTGCCAGAGAGGGACGTCTCCAAGAGACCCAGTACTTC. It translates to CAREGRLQETQYF. Variable domain in full (rest from reference TRBV2 and TRBJ2-5): EPEVTQTPSHQVTQMGQEVILRCVPISNHLYFYWYRQILGQKVEFLVSFYNNEISEKSEIFDDQFSVERPDGSNFTLKIRSTKLEDSAMYFCAREGRLQETQYFGPGTRLLVL.

This clonotype was found once. The chain joins TRBV12-3 or TRBV12-4 to TRBJ2-7; 8 bases fit TRBD1. Germline trimming cut 5 bases from V and 4 bases from J; bases unmatched to any gene: 7. This CDR3 region has 14 residues. CDR3 residues: CASSPGQAGYEQYF. The CDR3 DNA reads TGTGCCAGCAGTCCGGGACAGGCCGGGTACGAGCAGTACTTC.